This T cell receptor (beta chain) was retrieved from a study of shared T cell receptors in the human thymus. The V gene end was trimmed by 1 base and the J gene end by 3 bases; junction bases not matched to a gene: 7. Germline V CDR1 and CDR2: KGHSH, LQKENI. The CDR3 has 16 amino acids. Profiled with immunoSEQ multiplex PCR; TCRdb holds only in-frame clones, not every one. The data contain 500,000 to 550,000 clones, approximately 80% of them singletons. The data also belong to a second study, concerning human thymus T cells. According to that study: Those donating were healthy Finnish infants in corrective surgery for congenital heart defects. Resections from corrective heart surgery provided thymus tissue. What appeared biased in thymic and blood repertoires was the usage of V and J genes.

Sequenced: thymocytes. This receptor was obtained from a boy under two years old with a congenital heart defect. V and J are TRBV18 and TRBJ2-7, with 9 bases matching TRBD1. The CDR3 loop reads CASSPRPGQGIYEQYF. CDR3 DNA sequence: TGTGCCAGCTCACCACGGCCGGGACAGGGTATCTACGAGCAGTACTTC.